What follows are 29 T cell receptor beta chains derived from one specimen sequenced in a study of blood T cells in healthy people across ages. A second PCR, run for roughly 7 to 11 cycles, used a sample-barcoded 5' primer plus a J-beta primer mix. TCRdb reanalysed the 5' RACE reads using MiXCR and keeps one entry per CDR3 protein. In the table there are roughly 860,000 distinct CDR3 sequences, 55% to 65% of which are singletons. The sequencing sample was made of blood. All receptors derive from a man aged 30-40 years in good health.

This clonotype was detected only a few times. The CDR3 is CASSDPGEWGEQYF. In DNA form, the CDR3 reads TGTGCCAGCAGTGACCCCGGCGAGTGGGGCGAGCAGTACTTC. This chain uses TRBV2 with TRBJ2-7, with no clear D. The V end lost 3 bases, the J end lost 6 bases, and 15 bases lay between the germline ends. There are 14 residues in the CDR3. Germline values: CDR1 SNHLY, CDR2 FYNNEI.

This rearrangement joins TRBV5-1 to TRBJ1-4, with D tentatively TRBD1 (5 bases). The CDR3 spans 17 residues. V lost 3 bases and J lost 4, with 19 bases in between. CDR1 and CDR2 (germline): SGHRS, YFSETQ. The CDR3 bases are TGCGCCAGCAGCTCAACATTAACGACAGCGCATAATGAAAAACTGTTTTTT. Translating it yields CASSSTLTTAHNEKLFF.

The gene calls are TRBV29-1 and TRBJ2-3, with D unclear. Trimming removed 4 bases from V and 4 bases from J, with 12 bases in between. The V gene's germline CDR1 is SQVTM and CDR2 ANQGSEA. This CDR3 spans 13 amino acids. CDR3 sequence (DNA): TGCAGCGTTGGACCGGACGGCCCAGATACGCAGTATTTT. Amino acids: CSVGPDGPDTQYF.

The chain recombines TRBV7-8 with TRBJ2-7, with 8 nucleotides matching TRBD2. This CDR3 region has 16 residues. Trimming took 1 base from V and 7 from J; bases not matched to a gene: 12. CDR1 is SGHVS and CDR2 is FQNEAQ in the germline V gene. CDR3 protein: CASSLGGSFGGGEQYF. CDR3 nucleotides: TGTGCCAGCAGCTTAGGCGGATCCTTTGGCGGGGGGGAGCAGTACTTC.

The V and J genes are TRBV12-3 or TRBV12-4 and TRBJ1-1; a weak D match, TRBD1 (5 bases). V lost 4 bases, J lost 1 base, and 10 bases lay in between. The CDR3 has 14 amino acids. The CDR3 protein is CASSSGLGNTEAFF. In nucleotides, the CDR3 is TGTGCCAGCAGTTCGGGACTAGGGAACACTGAAGCTTTCTTT.

V gene TRBV12-3 or TRBV12-4 combines with J gene TRBJ1-2; D not resolved. The CDR3 extends over 14 amino acids. The V and J ends lost 3 bases and 2 bases respectively, with 10 bases between them. The CDR3 sequence is CASSFEKINYGYTF. CDR3 DNA: TGTGCCAGCAGTTTTGAGAAGATAAACTATGGCTACACCTTC.

J is TRBJ2-5 and V is TRBV6-5; 8 nucleotides match TRBD2. With V trimmed by 6 bases and J by 2 bases, 8 bases remained unmatched. CDR3 length: 15 residues. Per the germline V gene, CDR1 is MNHEY and CDR2 is SVGAGI. The CDR3 region has the DNA TGTGCCAGCAGCGGGACTAGTTACCGACAAGAGACCCAGTACTTC. Translated, it gives CASSGTSYRQETQYF.

CDR3 in amino acids: CASSPTIGGLSYEQYF. As DNA, the CDR3 is TGTGCCAGCAGCCCGACCATTGGCGGGCTGTCCTACGAGCAGTACTTC. The chain is built from TRBV5-4 and TRBJ2-7; D possibly corresponds to TRBD2 (5 bases). In germline, CDR1 is SGHNT, CDR2 YYREEE (reference sequence). V lost 4 bases to trimming and J lost 1 base, with 18 bases between them. The CDR3 has 16 amino acids. The full variable domain, rest sourced from reference TRBV5-4 and TRBJ2-7, is ETGVTQSPTHLIKTRGQQVTLRCSSQSGHNTVSWYQQALGQGPQFIFQYYREEENGRGNFPPRFSGLQFPNYSSELNVNALELDDSALYLCASSPTIGGLSYEQYFGPGTRLTVT.

V gene TRBV20-1 combines with J gene TRBJ2-1; no clear D. CDR1 is DFQATT, CDR2 SNEGSKA, per germline (reference sequence). The V gene lost 5 bases and the J gene lost 2 bases, with 10 bases spanning the gap. The CDR3 runs 13 residues. CDR3 sequence (DNA): TGCAGTGCTCCCCTAAGGGCCTACAATGAGCAGTTCTTC. Amino acids: CSAPLRAYNEQFF.

This sequence joins TRBV9 and TRBJ2-4; 7 bases line up with TRBD2. The DNA end is a closer match to TRBJ2-7, so the J assignment may be wrong. The CDR3 covers 16 residues. Germline-derived CDR1 and CDR2 are SGDLS and YYNGEE. Here the CDR3 reads CASSPRGGATTYEQYF. The CDR3 DNA reads TGTGCCAGCAGCCCGCGGGGAGGGGCTACGACCTACGAGCAGTACTTC.

The chain links TRBV5-1 to TRBJ2-5; 14 nucleotides agree with TRBD2. With V trimmed by 4 bases and J by 5 bases, 7 bases remained unmatched. Germline loops: CDR1 SGHRS, CDR2 YFSETQ. This CDR3 region has 16 residues. The CDR3 region is CASSPLTSGGDETQYF. DNA for the CDR3: TGCGCCAGCAGCCCACTGACTAGCGGGGGGGACGAGACCCAGTACTTC.

This clonotype was seen once. The V call is TRBV7-3, the J call TRBJ1-5; the D is unclear. From germline, CDR1 is SGHTA and CDR2 FQGTGA. The length of the CDR3 is 12 residues. V lost 4 bases and J 6 bases, leaving 7 bases between the germline ends. The CDR3 region is CASSSRAQPQHF. The CDR3 DNA sequence: TGTGCCAGCAGCTCCCGGGCTCAGCCCCAGCATTTT.

This clonotype was found a few times. The chain uses TRBV4-2 and TRBJ1-4; D remains unclear. Germline-derived CDR1 and CDR2 are LGHNA and YNFKEQ. The CDR3 runs to 13 residues. The V end lost 1 base, the J end lost 7 bases, and 7 bases lay between the germline ends. The CDR3 DNA reads as TGTGCCAGCAGCCAAGCCCTCGTTGAAAAACTGTTTTTT. It codes for CASSQALVEKLFF.

The V call is TRBV6-5, the J call TRBJ2-7, with 7 bases aligning to TRBD1. The CDR3 is 15 residues long. The germline V gene has CDR1 MNHEY and CDR2 SVGAGI. The V gene end was trimmed by 2 bases and the J gene end by 2 bases; junction bases not matched to a gene: 6. For the CDR3, the DNA is TGTGCCAGCAGTTACGTGGCAGGGGGACCCTACGAGCAGTACTTC. As protein: CASSYVAGGPYEQYF.

This clonotype appeared a few times. The chain has TRBV29-1 and TRBJ2-1; 9 bases fit TRBD1. The CDR3 consists of 13 residues. Germline-derived CDR1 and CDR2 are SQVTM and ANQGSEA. V lost 4 bases to trimming and J lost 9 bases; unmatched junction nucleotides: 7. The CDR3 sequence is CSVARTGDGEQFF. CDR3 DNA: TGCAGCGTTGCTAGGACAGGGGATGGTGAGCAGTTCTTC.

The J gene is TRBJ2-1, the V gene TRBV2; D gene uncertain. The CDR3 extends over 12 amino acids. Looked up from germline, CDR1 is SNHLY and CDR2 is FYNNEI. The ends were cut back, 4 bases at V and 9 bases at J, with 10 bases in the middle. CDR3 sequence reads: CASSVAVSEQFF. For the CDR3, the DNA is TGTGCCAGCAGTGTGGCGGTAAGTGAGCAGTTCTTC.

This CDR3 is CATDYTGGRYNEQFF. The CDR3, as DNA: TGTGCCACCGACTATACAGGGGGCCGATACAATGAGCAGTTCTTC. This sequence joins TRBV6-2 or TRBV6-3 and TRBJ2-1; 9 nucleotides align to TRBD1. Germline-derived CDR1 and CDR2 are MNHEY and SVGEGT. J gave up 4 bases and V 10 bases, and 11 bases lay outside the gene matches. The CDR3 runs 15 residues.

The sample holds one count of this clonotype. V is TRBV12-3 or TRBV12-4 and J is TRBJ2-3, with D uncertain. Trimming pared 6 bases from V and 4 bases from J, leaving 17 bases between. This CDR3 is 15 amino acids long. The CDR3: CASRDDGRESDTQYF. CDR3 nucleotides: TGTGCCAGCAGGGATGACGGGCGAGAGTCAGATACGCAGTATTTT.

The chain links TRBV20-1 to TRBJ2-7; D unclear. The CDR3 extends over 11 amino acids. Germline CDR1 and CDR2: DFQATT and SNEGSKA (reference sequence). V was trimmed by 4 bases and J by 7 bases, leaving 11 bases between them. The CDR3 reads CSATNLYEQYF. The CDR3 bases are TGCAGTGCTACGAACCTCTATGAGCAGTACTTC.

The rearrangement links TRBV6-5 to TRBJ1-6, with 8 bases aligning to TRBD1. The CDR3 is 16 residues long. The germline V gene encodes CDR1 MNHEY and CDR2 SVGAGI. Unmatched junction bases numbered 12, after V lost 6 bases and J lost 8 bases. The CDR3, as DNA: TGTGCCAGCAGCCAAGCAATCGGACAGGGTCATTCACCCCTCCACTTT. It translates to CASSQAIGQGHSPLHF.

The chain uses TRBV7-8 and TRBJ1-2; D is undetermined. The CDR3 has 14 amino acids. Between the trimmed V and J ends, which lost 1 base and 3 bases, there was a span of 9 bases. The germline V gene encodes CDR1 SGHVS and CDR2 FQNEAQ. Here the CDR3 reads CASSLEEGYYGYTF. The CDR3, as DNA: TGTGCCAGCAGCTTAGAGGAGGGCTACTATGGCTACACCTTC. Supplemented by reference TRBV7-8 and TRBJ1-2, the full variable domain reads GAGVSQSPRYKVAKRGQDVALRCDPISGHVSLFWYQQALGQGPEFLTYFQNEAQLDKSGLPSDRFFAERPEGSVSTLKIQRTQQEDSAVYLCASSLEEGYYGYTFGSGTRLTVV.

The J gene is TRBJ2-5, the V gene TRBV7-2; 12 nucleotides align to TRBD2. The DNA matches TRBJ2-7 better at its end, which makes the J call doubtful. The V gene's germline CDR1 is SGHTA and CDR2 FQGNSA. The CDR3 consists of 17 residues. As DNA, the CDR3 is TGTGCCAGCAGCCCCGGTACTAGCGGGGGGTCCGGCTACGAGCAGTACTTC. This gives the protein CASSPGTSGGSGYEQYF.

This clonotype was counted a few times. The chain couples TRBV15 to TRBJ2-1, with 8 bases aligning to TRBD2. Germline CDR1 reads LNHNV; CDR2 reads YYDKDF (reference sequence). The CDR3 extends over 14 amino acids. The V gene end was trimmed by 5 bases and the J gene end by 4 bases; junction bases not matched to a gene: 4. This chain's CDR3 is CATSLAGGYNEQFF. The CDR3 bases are TGTGCCACCAGCCTGGCGGGGGGTTACAATGAGCAGTTCTTC.

This clonotype was detected once. The rearrangement joins TRBV5-4 to TRBJ2-1, with TRBD1 matching 7 bases. TRBJ2-7 explains the end of the DNA better; the J call may be wrong. The germline V gene has CDR1 SGHNT and CDR2 YYREEE (reference sequence). The CDR3 consists of 14 residues. The CDR3 DNA reads as TGTGCCATCTCCCGACAGGGTTCTTTTTACGAGCAGTACTTC. Residues: CAISRQGSFYEQYF.

This clonotype has a single count. The gene calls are TRBV19 and TRBJ1-2; 7 positions agree with TRBD1. The ends lost 9 bases at V and 7 bases at J; junction bases unmatched: 8. The CDR3 has 12 amino acids. CDR1 and CDR2 from the germline V gene are LNHDA and SQIVND (reference sequence). CDR3 protein: CASIQGSAGYTF. CDR3 coding DNA: TGTGCCAGCATACAGGGGTCGGCTGGCTACACCTTC.

The rearrangement joins TRBV7-7 to TRBJ2-7; D is ambiguous. The closer fit of TRBJ2-5 to the DNA end suggests the J call may be wrong. The CDR3 extends over 15 amino acids. Germline values: CDR1 SSHAT, CDR2 FNYEAQ (reference sequence). In nucleotides, the CDR3 is TGTGCCAGCAGCTACAAATTCTGGGCAACGGAGACCCAGTACTTC. Its protein product is CASSYKFWATETQYF.

This clonotype turned up a few times. The chain uses TRBV7-2 and TRBJ2-7, with D hard to call. V lost 5 bases, J lost 2 bases, and 16 bases lay in between. Germline V lookup: CDR1 SGHTA, CDR2 FQGNSA. The CDR3 is made up of 15 amino acids. CDR3 sequence: CASSLHRQKPYEQYF. For the CDR3, the DNA is TGTGCCAGCAGCCTACATCGGCAGAAACCCTACGAGCAGTACTTC.

The J gene is TRBJ2-1, the V gene TRBV4-3; 7 nucleotides agree with TRBD2. Germline CDR1 LGHNA, CDR2 YSLEER. Trimming took 1 base from V and 2 from J; bases not matched to a gene: 8. The CDR3 has 17 residues. CDR3 amino acids: CASSQVLPGGPYNEQFF. The CDR3 nucleotides are TGCGCCAGCAGCCAAGTGCTTCCGGGAGGCCCCTACAATGAGCAGTTCTTC.

This clonotype was counted only a few times. J is TRBJ2-7 and V is TRBV10-3; a weak D match, TRBD2 (6 bases). The CDR3 totals 14 residues. Germline lookup yields CDR1 ENHRY and CDR2 SYGVKD. The V end lost 3 bases, the J end lost 3 bases, and 12 bases lay between the germline ends. The CDR3 nucleotides are TGTGCCATCAGTGATCGACTAGACATCTACGAGCAGTACTTC. As protein: CAISDRLDIYEQYF.